The rows below give T cell receptor beta chains drawn from one sample of a study of cytomegalovirus exposure and HLA in healthy donors. The protocol was immunoSEQ multiplex PCR, while the TCRdb copy is restricted to in-frame clones and leaves out a portion. The sample has approximately 130,000 clones, 85% to 90% seen once. Sequenced: PBMCs. These receptors all stem from a woman aged 30 to 39 in good health and CMV-seronegative. Both conserved end residues are part of each CDR3. D genes are given only for firm matches. Clone size, where shown, is once, few, many, or a class for clones that have expanded.

CDR3 DNA: TGTGCCAGCAGTGAAGCCCCGGGGAGGGGTGGCTACACCTTC
CDR3 protein: CASSEAPGRGGYTF
clone size: .
V gene: TRBV6-1
J gene: TRBJ1-2
D gene: .

CDR3 DNA: TGTGCCAGCAGGGAAGTGGGGACGGGGGGGCTCCCCAATGAGCAGTTCTTC
CDR3 protein: CASREVGTGGLPNEQFF
clone size: .
V gene: TRBV28
J gene: TRBJ2-1
D gene: TRBD2

CDR3 DNA: TGTGCCAGCAGTTACAGGACTAGCGCCTACGAGCAGTACTTC
CDR3 protein: CASSYRTSAYEQYF
clone size: .
V gene: TRBV6-6
J gene: TRBJ2-7
D gene: TRBD2

CDR3 DNA: TGTGCTTCACAGCCGAGACAGGGAGAAGGCAATCAGCCCCAGCATTTT
CDR3 protein: CASQPRQGEGNQPQHF
clone size: .
V gene: TRBV2
J gene: TRBJ1-5
D gene: TRBD1

CDR3 DNA: TGCAGCGCAGACCGGACTAGCGGGGTGGTCTTT
CDR3 protein: CSADRTSGVVF
clone size: .
V gene: TRBV29-1
J gene: TRBJ2-3
D gene: TRBD2

CDR3 DNA: TGTGCCAGCAGCTTGCAACCAGGGTCAAATGAAAAACTGTTTTTT
CDR3 protein: CASSLQPGSNEKLFF
clone size: few
V gene: TRBV5-6
J gene: TRBJ1-4
D gene: .

CDR3 DNA: TGTGCCAGCAGCCAGGACAGGGGAGGTGGCTACACCTTC
CDR3 protein: CASSQDRGGGYTF
clone size: .
V gene: TRBV7-2
J gene: TRBJ1-2
D gene: TRBD1

CDR3 DNA: TGTGCCAGCAGTTATAGCGGACAGGGGCTTTCGGGCTACACCTTC
CDR3 protein: CASSYSGQGLSGYTF
clone size: .
V gene: TRBV6-5
J gene: TRBJ1-2
D gene: TRBD1

CDR3 DNA: TGCGCCAGCAGCTTGAGGACAGGCGGATATGGCTACACCTTC
CDR3 protein: CASSLRTGGYGYTF
clone size: few
V gene: TRBV5-1
J gene: TRBJ1-2
D gene: TRBD1

CDR3 DNA: TGTGCCAGCAGCCCATTTGGGGGACAGGGAGTGAACACTGAAGCTTTCTTT
CDR3 protein: CASSPFGGQGVNTEAFF
clone size: .
V gene: TRBV5-6
J gene: TRBJ1-1
D gene: TRBD1

CDR3 DNA: TGTGCCAGCAGCCTAAGGACTGATGGCCCCTATGGCTACACCTTC
CDR3 protein: CASSLRTDGPYGYTF
clone size: .
V gene: TRBV7-9
J gene: TRBJ1-2
D gene: .

CDR3 DNA: TGTGCCAGCAGCTGGGGACAGGGCGAACAGCCCCAGCATTTT
CDR3 protein: CASSWGQGEQPQHF
clone size: .
V gene: TRBV7-9
J gene: TRBJ1-5
D gene: TRBD1

CDR3 DNA: TGTGCCAGCAGCTCCGGGACAGGAGCATCAGATACGCAGTATTTT
CDR3 protein: CASSSGTGASDTQYF
clone size: .
V gene: TRBV5-4
J gene: TRBJ2-3
D gene: TRBD1

CDR3 DNA: TGTGCCAGTAGTATTGAGCTAGCGGAATACACCGGGGAGCTGTTTTTT
CDR3 protein: CASSIELAEYTGELFF
clone size: .
V gene: TRBV19
J gene: TRBJ2-2
D gene: TRBD2

CDR3 DNA: TGTGCCAGCAGTTACTCGGTAGTGAACTCTGGAAACACCATATATTTT
CDR3 protein: CASSYSVVNSGNTIYF
clone size: .
V gene: TRBV6-6
J gene: TRBJ1-3
D gene: .

CDR3 DNA: TGTGCCTGCCGGCGGACAGGAAACTATGGCTACACCTTC
CDR3 protein: CACRRTGNYGYTF
clone size: few
V gene: TRBV19
J gene: TRBJ1-2
D gene: TRBD1

CDR3 DNA: TGTGCCAGCAGCTCCGGTTTCCTAGCGGGACTCAATGAGCAGTTCTTC
CDR3 protein: CASSSGFLAGLNEQFF
clone size: .
V gene: TRBV7-3
J gene: TRBJ2-1
D gene: TRBD2

CDR3 DNA: TGTGCCTGGAGATCTTTTACAGGAGAAGTGGTAAGAACTGAAGCTTTCTTT
CDR3 protein: CAWRSFTGEVVRTEAFF
clone size: .
V gene: TRBV30
J gene: TRBJ1-1
D gene: .

CDR3 DNA: TGTGCCAGCAGCCAGAGGTACACCGGGGAGCTGTTTTTT
CDR3 protein: CASSQRYTGELFF
clone size: .
V gene: TRBV11-3
J gene: TRBJ2-2
D gene: .

CDR3 DNA: TGTGCCAGCAGCAAGACGGGTGGGGCCAACGTCCTGACTTTC
CDR3 protein: CASSKTGGANVLTF
clone size: .
V gene: TRBV9
J gene: TRBJ2-6
D gene: .

CDR3 DNA: TGTGCCCGCAGTTACATCGTGTTGGGGGGCAATGAGCAGTTCTTC
CDR3 protein: CARSYIVLGGNEQFF
clone size: .
V gene: TRBV6-6
J gene: TRBJ2-1
D gene: .

CDR3 DNA: TGTGCCAGCAGCGTCGGTACTAGCGGGGTCCCCTACGATGAGCAGTTCTTC
CDR3 protein: CASSVGTSGVPYDEQFF
clone size: .
V gene: TRBV5-6
J gene: TRBJ2-1
D gene: TRBD2

CDR3 DNA: TGTGCCAGCAGCCTGGGGGCAGGGGAAATGAACACTGAAGCTTTCTTT
CDR3 protein: CASSLGAGEMNTEAFF
clone size: .
V gene: TRBV7-9
J gene: TRBJ1-1
D gene: .

CDR3 DNA: TGCGCCAGCAGCTTGACAGGGGATAGGGGTCAGCCCCAGCATTTT
CDR3 protein: CASSLTGDRGQPQHF
clone size: .
V gene: TRBV5-1
J gene: TRBJ1-5
D gene: TRBD1

CDR3 DNA: TGTGCCAGCAGCTTAGTGGGCAGAAAAGTAAGCTTC
CDR3 protein: CASSLVGRKVSF
clone size: .
V gene: TRBV7-9
J gene: TRBJ2-7
D gene: .

CDR3 DNA: TGTGCCAGCAGCTTGTACAACCAAGAGACCCAGTACTTC
CDR3 protein: CASSLYNQETQYF
clone size: .
V gene: TRBV5-4
J gene: TRBJ2-5
D gene: .

CDR3 DNA: TGTGCCAGCAGCTTGACCAGGGCAGGAGAGACCCAGTACTTC
CDR3 protein: CASSLTRAGETQYF
clone size: .
V gene: TRBV7-2
J gene: TRBJ2-5
D gene: .

CDR3 DNA: TGTGCCAGCAGTGGGACAGGGGGAAACACCATATATTTT
CDR3 protein: CASSGTGGNTIYF
clone size: .
V gene: TRBV6-1
J gene: TRBJ1-3
D gene: TRBD1

CDR3 DNA: TGTGCCAGCAGCCGCCGGGACAGGGGGGGAGAGACCCAGTACTTC
CDR3 protein: CASSRRDRGGETQYF
clone size: .
V gene: TRBV5-6
J gene: TRBJ2-5
D gene: TRBD1

CDR3 DNA: TGCGCCAGCAGCCAAGGAGCATGGACTAGCGGGGAACATGACACCGGGGAGCTGTTTTTT
CDR3 protein: CASSQGAWTSGEHDTGELFF
clone size: .
V gene: TRBV4-1
J gene: TRBJ2-2
D gene: TRBD2

CDR3 DNA: TGTGCCAGCAGAGCACTGACTAGCGGGAGTTACAATGAGCAGTTCTTC
CDR3 protein: CASRALTSGSYNEQFF
clone size: .
V gene: TRBV28
J gene: TRBJ2-1
D gene: TRBD2

CDR3 DNA: TGTGCCAGCAAATCGGGGGGAAATGCCGGGGAGCTGTTTTTT
CDR3 protein: CASKSGGNAGELFF
clone size: .
V gene: TRBV2
J gene: TRBJ2-2
D gene: TRBD2

CDR3 DNA: TGCGCCAGCAGCCCCCCAGGGACTCGCGCCTACGAGCAGTACTTC
CDR3 protein: CASSPPGTRAYEQYF
clone size: .
V gene: TRBV5-1
J gene: TRBJ2-7
D gene: .

CDR3 DNA: TGTGCCAGCAGTTCGACAGGACAGGGTCCAAACACTGAAGCTTTCTTT
CDR3 protein: CASSSTGQGPNTEAFF
clone size: .
V gene: TRBV28
J gene: TRBJ1-1
D gene: TRBD1

CDR3 DNA: TGTGCCAGCAGCGTAGGAGGCGGGGTGGGCACAGATACGCAGTATTTT
CDR3 protein: CASSVGGGVGTDTQYF
clone size: .
V gene: TRBV9
J gene: TRBJ2-3
D gene: .

CDR3 DNA: TGTGCCAGCAGCGATCTAAACGAGCAGTACTTC
CDR3 protein: CASSDLNEQYF
clone size: .
V gene: TRBV6-5
J gene: TRBJ2-7
D gene: .

CDR3 DNA: TGTGCCAGCAGCTCCTTTAGCGGGAGTAGCTACAATGAGCAGTTCTTC
CDR3 protein: CASSSFSGSSYNEQFF
clone size: .
V gene: TRBV7-9
J gene: TRBJ2-1
D gene: TRBD2

CDR3 DNA: TGCGCCAGCAGCTTGGGGGGGCCGGAGGATACGCAGTATTTT
CDR3 protein: CASSLGGPEDTQYF
clone size: few
V gene: TRBV5-1
J gene: TRBJ2-3
D gene: .

CDR3 DNA: TGTGCCAGCAGTTCGCAAGCGGGAGTGGGGGAGACCCAGTACTTC
CDR3 protein: CASSSQAGVGETQYF
clone size: .
V gene: TRBV27
J gene: TRBJ2-5
D gene: TRBD2

CDR3 DNA: TGCGCCAGCAGCCCGGGGAGTAAGGGCGCAACTAATGAAAAACTGTTTTTT
CDR3 protein: CASSPGSKGATNEKLFF
clone size: .
V gene: TRBV4-3
J gene: TRBJ1-4
D gene: .

CDR3 DNA: TGTGCCAGCAGCGTAGGACAGGGTGGCTACACCTTC
CDR3 protein: CASSVGQGGYTF
clone size: .
V gene: TRBV9
J gene: TRBJ1-2
D gene: TRBD1

CDR3 DNA: TGTGCCAGTAGTATTTTCCAACAGGTAGGTCAGCCCCAGCATTTT
CDR3 protein: CASSIFQQVGQPQHF
clone size: .
V gene: TRBV19
J gene: TRBJ1-5
D gene: .